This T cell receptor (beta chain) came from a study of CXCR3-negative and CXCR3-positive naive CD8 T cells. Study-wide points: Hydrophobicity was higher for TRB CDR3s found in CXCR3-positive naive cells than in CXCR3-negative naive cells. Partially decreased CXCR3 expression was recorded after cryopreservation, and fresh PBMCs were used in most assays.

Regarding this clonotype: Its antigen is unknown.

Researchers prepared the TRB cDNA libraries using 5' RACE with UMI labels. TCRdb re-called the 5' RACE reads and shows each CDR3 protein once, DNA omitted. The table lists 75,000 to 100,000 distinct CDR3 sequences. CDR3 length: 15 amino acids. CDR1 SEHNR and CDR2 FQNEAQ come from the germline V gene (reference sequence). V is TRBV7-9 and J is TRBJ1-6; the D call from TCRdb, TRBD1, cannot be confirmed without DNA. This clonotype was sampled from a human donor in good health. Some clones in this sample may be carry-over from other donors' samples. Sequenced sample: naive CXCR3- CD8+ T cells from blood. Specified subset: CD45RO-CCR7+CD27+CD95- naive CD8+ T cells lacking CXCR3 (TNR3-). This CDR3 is CASSSMTGVNSPLHF.